The text below deals with one TCR beta chain. No antigen is known for it. One junction end disagrees with the germline gene, perhaps due to a read error. Built from TCR beta cDNA, the libraries had unique molecular identifiers in them. TCRdb re-called the PCR reads with MiXCR, one entry per CDR3 protein. The data hold approximately 770,000 distinct CDR3 sequences, with under 60% observed a single time. CDR1 SGHRS and CDR2 YFSETQ come from the germline V gene. CDR3 length: 13 residues. The sample originates from a study of post-analysis software for immune sequencing data. Study results and caveats: With TRBV5-6, TRBV5-1 and TRBV20-1 included, about five TRBV segments were more frequent in patients than in controls.

Sequencing was done on a sample of blood. This sequence was found in a girl aged 5-17 years with multiple sclerosis. The chain has TRBV5-1 and TRBJ2-7, with TRBD1 matching 8 bases. The DNA of the CDR3 is TGTGCCAGTTCAGGGGGCGACTCCTACGAGCAGTACTTC. It translates to CASSGGDSYEQYF.